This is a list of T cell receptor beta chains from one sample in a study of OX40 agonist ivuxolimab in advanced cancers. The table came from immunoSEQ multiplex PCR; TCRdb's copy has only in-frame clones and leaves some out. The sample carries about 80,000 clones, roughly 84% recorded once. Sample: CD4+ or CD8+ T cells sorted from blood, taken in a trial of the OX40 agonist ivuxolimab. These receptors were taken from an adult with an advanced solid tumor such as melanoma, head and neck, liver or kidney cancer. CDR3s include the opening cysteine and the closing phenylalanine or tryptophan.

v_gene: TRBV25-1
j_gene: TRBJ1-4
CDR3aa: CASSEWEGVSEKLFF

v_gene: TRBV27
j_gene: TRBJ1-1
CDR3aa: CASSLKGSANTEAFF

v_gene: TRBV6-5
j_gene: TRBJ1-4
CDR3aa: CASRTGTANEKLFF

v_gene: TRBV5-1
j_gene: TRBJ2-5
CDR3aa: CASSQTGRPEGTQYF

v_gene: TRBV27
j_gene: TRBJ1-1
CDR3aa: CASSWLGAGAEAFF

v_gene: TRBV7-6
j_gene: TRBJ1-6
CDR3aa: CASSPQQANNSPLHF

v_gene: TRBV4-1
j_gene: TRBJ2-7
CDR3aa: CAAALRRGGGRYEQYF

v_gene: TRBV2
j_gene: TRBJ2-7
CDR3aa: CASSETRAGVYEQYF

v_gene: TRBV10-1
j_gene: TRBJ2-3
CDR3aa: CASSETSGATDTQYF

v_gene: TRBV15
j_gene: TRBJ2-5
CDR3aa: CATSRDLRETQYF

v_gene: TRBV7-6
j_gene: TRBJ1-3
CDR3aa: CASSLGGAGTGNTIYF

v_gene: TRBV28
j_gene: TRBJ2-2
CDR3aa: CASSFSGTGGAVTGELFF

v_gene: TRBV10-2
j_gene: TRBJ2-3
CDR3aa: CASSVQGWDTQYF

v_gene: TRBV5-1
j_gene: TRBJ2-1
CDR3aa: CASSLASGLAGYNEQFF

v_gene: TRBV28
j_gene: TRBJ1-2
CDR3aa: CASSLKGYYGYTF

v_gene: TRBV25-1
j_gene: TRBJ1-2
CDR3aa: CASSDGVVRGYTF

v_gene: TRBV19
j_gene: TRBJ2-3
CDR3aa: CASSPLRAGTKTDTQYF

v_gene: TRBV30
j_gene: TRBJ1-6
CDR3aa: CAWSWPIKGDSPLHF

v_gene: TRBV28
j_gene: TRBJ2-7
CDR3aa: CASSPRRGGQYF

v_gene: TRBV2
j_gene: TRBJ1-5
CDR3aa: CASSAGEASNQPQHF

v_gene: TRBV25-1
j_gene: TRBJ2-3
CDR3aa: CASSEVRTGTDTQYF

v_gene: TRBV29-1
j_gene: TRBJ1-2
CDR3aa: CSVEQGAGYGYTF

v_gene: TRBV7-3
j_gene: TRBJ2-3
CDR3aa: CASSLGGLSTDTQYF

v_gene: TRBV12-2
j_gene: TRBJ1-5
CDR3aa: CASRLARGQPPNQPQHF

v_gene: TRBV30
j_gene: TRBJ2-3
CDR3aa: CAWGASGTMTDTQYF

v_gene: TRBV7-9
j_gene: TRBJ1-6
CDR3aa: CASIPDRDSPLHF

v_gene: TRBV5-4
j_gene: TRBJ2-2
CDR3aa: CASSPGQVNTGELFF

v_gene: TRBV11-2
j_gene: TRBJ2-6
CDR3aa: CASSLEGGSGANVLTF

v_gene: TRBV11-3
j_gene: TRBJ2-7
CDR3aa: CASSGTGTRDEQYF

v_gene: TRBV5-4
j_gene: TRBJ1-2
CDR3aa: CASSLTGGLDGYTF

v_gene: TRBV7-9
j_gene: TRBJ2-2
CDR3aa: CASSLATYTGELFF

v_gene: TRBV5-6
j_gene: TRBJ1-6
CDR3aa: CASSLLVRTYNSPLHF

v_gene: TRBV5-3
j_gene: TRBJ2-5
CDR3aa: CARSSLSPGTSGQETQYF

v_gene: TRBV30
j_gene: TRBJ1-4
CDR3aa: CACAAATNEKLFF

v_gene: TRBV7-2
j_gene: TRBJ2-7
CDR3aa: CASSREAMGTGDEQYF

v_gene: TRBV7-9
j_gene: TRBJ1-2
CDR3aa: CASSPGRGYNYGYTF

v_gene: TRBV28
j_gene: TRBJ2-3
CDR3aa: CASSPSAGGLDTQYF

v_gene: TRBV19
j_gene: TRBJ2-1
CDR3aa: CASSLRDGSYNEQFF

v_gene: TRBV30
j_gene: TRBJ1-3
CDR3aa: CAWTRVPQFRDRGNTIYF

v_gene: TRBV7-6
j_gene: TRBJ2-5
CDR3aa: CASSLARGMQETQYF

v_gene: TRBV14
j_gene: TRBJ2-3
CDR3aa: CASSQLGPWAQYF

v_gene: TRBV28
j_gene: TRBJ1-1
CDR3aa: CASSSRGRGNTEAFF

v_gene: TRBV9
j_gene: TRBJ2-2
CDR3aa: CASAGTPHTGELFF

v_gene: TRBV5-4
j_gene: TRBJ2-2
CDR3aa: CASSSGTRGAGELFF

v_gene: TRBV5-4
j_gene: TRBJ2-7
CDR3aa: CASSLGGPNTAGWQYF

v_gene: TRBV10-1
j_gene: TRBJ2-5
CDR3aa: CASSEGLAGGKETQYF

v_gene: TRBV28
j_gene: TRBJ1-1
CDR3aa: CASSRGGPTEAFF